These 14 T cell receptor beta chains were sequenced from one sample in a study of Graves' ophthalmopathy and Graves' hyperthyroidism. The authors amplified TCR beta CDR3 regions from RNA transcripts. After a first-round RT-PCR with HTBI primers, a second-round multiplex PCR was run. TCRdb reanalysed the multiplex PCR reads using MiXCR and keeps one entry per CDR3 protein. The repertoire holds more than 1,000,000 distinct CDR3 sequences, with 35% to 45% as singletons. The sequencing input was peripheral blood or thyroid tissue (not recorded which). The source is an adult man with Graves' hyperthyroidism.

This clonotype was observed a handful of times. A read error may explain this, as a much larger clone is one base away. The chain couples TRBV19 to TRBJ1-2, with D perhaps matching TRBD1 (5 bases). The germline V gene encodes CDR1 LNHDA and CDR2 SQIVND (reference sequence). This CDR3 has 14 residues. The V end was cut by 7 bases, the J end by 4 bases, with 16 bases between. CDR3 DNA: TGTGCCAGTAAGGGGTCAGGCTTTAGCTATGGCTACACCTTC. Amino acids: CASKGSGFSYGYTF. The complete variable domain, with remaining parts taken from reference TRBV19 and TRBJ1-2, reads DGGITQSPKYLFRKEGQNVTLSCEQNLNHDAMYWYRQDPGQGLRLIYYSQIVNDFQKGDIAEGYSVSREKKESFPLTVTSAQKNPTAFYLCASKGSGFSYGYTFGSGTRLTVV.

J is TRBJ2-1 and V is TRBV9; D perhaps matches TRBD2 (5 bases). The CDR3 runs 13 residues. The V gene's germline CDR1 is SGDLS and CDR2 YYNGEE. Trimming pared 7 bases from V and 8 bases from J, leaving 16 bases between. The CDR3 spells CASRGPTSHEQFF. In DNA, the CDR3 is TGTGCCAGCCGAGGGCCGACAAGTCATGAGCAGTTCTTC.

V usage is TRBV6-2 or TRBV6-3 and J usage is TRBJ1-2, with D perhaps matching TRBD1 (5 bases). CDR3 length equals 13 residues. CDR1 and CDR2 (germline): MNHEY, SVGEGT. The V and J ends lost 2 bases and 10 bases respectively, with 14 bases between them. CDR3 amino acids: CASSYGDSGLYTF. CDR3 sequence (DNA): TGTGCCAGCAGTTACGGAGACAGCGGCCTCTACACCTTC.

V gene TRBV24-1 combines with J gene TRBJ2-7; 8 nucleotides agree with TRBD1. V was pared by 3 bases and J by 3 bases, with 6 bases of the junction left unmatched. This CDR3 is built from 15 residues. The germline V gene has CDR1 KGHDR and CDR2 SFDVKD. CDR3 amino acids: CATSDQKGTGYEQYF. As DNA, the CDR3 is TGTGCCACCAGTGATCAAAAGGGGACAGGCTACGAGCAGTACTTC.

A note on this clonotype: Relative to the germline gene, one junction end is altered; a read error may explain this. This chain connects TRBV5-6 to TRBJ1-5; D ambiguous. This CDR3 comprises 13 residues. CDR1 is SGHDT and CDR2 is YYEEEE in the germline V gene. CDR3 DNA sequence: TGTGTCAGCAGCTTGGCGGGAAATCAGCCCCAGCATTTT. Residues: CVSSLAGNQPQHF.

This clonotype turned up a few times. The chain employs TRBV11-2 and TRBJ2-6; TRBD1 agrees at 12 bases. V dropped 5 bases and J dropped 2; count of bases not matched to a gene: 13. CDR3 length equals 20 residues. Germline V CDR1 and CDR2: SGHAT, FQNNGV. The CDR3 loop is CASSRGPGQGALTGANVLTF. For the CDR3, the DNA is TGTGCCAGCAGCCGGGGCCCGGGACAGGGGGCGCTTACTGGGGCCAACGTCCTGACTTTC.

This clonotype was seen ten or more times. The chain employs TRBV19 and TRBJ1-2; D remains ambiguous. Germline V lookup: CDR1 LNHDA, CDR2 SQIVND (reference sequence). V lost 3 bases and J 3 bases, leaving 17 bases between the germline ends. This CDR3 is built from 16 residues. The CDR3: CASSITSSLTYYGYTF. CDR3 in DNA: TGTGCCAGTAGTATTACGTCCAGCTTGACCTACTATGGCTACACCTTC. The whole variable domain, remainder taken from reference TRBV19 and TRBJ1-2, is DGGITQSPKYLFRKEGQNVTLSCEQNLNHDAMYWYRQDPGQGLRLIYYSQIVNDFQKGDIAEGYSVSREKKESFPLTVTSAQKNPTAFYLCASSITSSLTYYGYTFGSGTRLTVV.

The J gene is TRBJ2-2, the V gene TRBV7-9; 7 nucleotides align to TRBD1. Germline-derived CDR1 and CDR2 are SEHNR and FQNEAQ (reference sequence). V was pared by 5 bases and J by 12 bases, with 6 bases of the junction left unmatched. The CDR3 is made up of 12 amino acids. The CDR3 is CASSTNRGQLFF. DNA for the CDR3: TGTGCCAGCAGCACAAACAGGGGTCAGCTGTTTTTT. The whole variable domain, filled in from reference TRBV7-9 and TRBJ2-2, reads DTGVSQNPRHKITKRGQNVTFRCDPISEHNRLYWYRQTLGQGPEFLTYFQNEAQLEKSRLLSDRFSAERPKGSFSTLEIQRTEQGDSAMYLCASSTNRGQLFFGEGSRLTVL.

For this clonotype: It is likely a read error, because the conserved phenylalanine at the end of the CDR3 is missing. No DNA is shown, since the ends of the CDR3 on it are uncertain; the CDR3 is the one TCRdb lists. The rearrangement links TRBV29-1 to TRBJ1-4; the table gives TRBD1 as D, unverified against the DNA. The germline V gene encodes CDR1 SQVTM and CDR2 ANQGSEA. From its first to its last residue, the CDR3 has 11 amino acids. CDR3 loop: CSGGGTGRKGY.

The chain links TRBV7-2 to TRBJ1-3; D remains ambiguous. Germline V CDR1 and CDR2: SGHTA, FQGNSA. V dropped 2 bases and J dropped 8 bases, with 13 bases sitting between them. This CDR3 is 14 amino acids long. In DNA, the CDR3 is TGTGCCAGCAGCTTAAGGACCGATATCGACACCATATATTTT. Its translation is CASSLRTDIDTIYF. The complete variable domain, with remaining parts taken from reference TRBV7-2 and TRBJ1-3, reads GAGVSQSPSNKVTEKGKDVELRCDPISGHTALYWYRQSLGQGLEFLIYFQGNSAPDKSGLPSDRFSAERTGGSVSTLTIQRTQQEDSAVYLCASSLRTDIDTIYFGEGSWLTVV.

Remarks on this clonotype: This clone may be a read error of a much larger clone one base away. The CDR3 sequence: CAGSLGQGDYGYTF. The CDR3 DNA reads as TGCGCCGGCAGCTTGGGTCAGGGGGACTATGGCTACACCTTC. This chain connects TRBV5-1 to TRBJ1-2, with 7 bases aligning to TRBD1. The CDR3 is 14 residues long. Germline V CDR1 and CDR2: SGHRS, YFSETQ. Full variable domain (remainder filled in from reference TRBV5-1 and TRBJ1-2): KAGVTQTPRYLIKTRGQQVTLSCSPISGHRSVSWYQQTPGQGLQFLFEYFSETQRNKGNFPGRFSGRQFSNSRSEMNVSTLELGDSALYLCAGSLGQGDYGYTFGSGTRLTVV.

At least ten counts were recorded for this clonotype. The chain is built from TRBV10-3 and TRBJ1-3; D ambiguous. This CDR3 is 13 amino acids long. V was trimmed by 6 bases and J by 3 bases, leaving 9 bases between them. CDR1 and CDR2 from the germline V gene are ENHRY and SYGVKD. CDR3 protein: CAISRGVGNTIYF. The CDR3 DNA is TGTGCCATCAGCCGCGGGGTTGGAAACACCATATATTTT.

This clonotype was counted many times. The chain employs TRBV12-3 or TRBV12-4 and TRBJ2-5; D may be TRBD2 (6 bases). This CDR3 contains 13 residues. Between the trimmed V and J ends, which lost 5 bases and 8 bases, there was a span of 15 bases. CDR3 amino acids: CASSDGSPVTQYF. The CDR3 bases are TGTGCCAGCAGTGACGGGAGTCCGGTTACCCAGTACTTC.

The V gene is TRBV10-3, the J gene TRBJ2-7; D is ambiguous. The CDR3 has 13 amino acids. Germline V gene lookup returns CDR1 ENHRY and CDR2 SYGVKD. V was cut by 10 bases and J by 4 bases, with 17 bases left in between. The CDR3 loop reads CASGPPTSYEQYF. As DNA, the CDR3 is TGTGCCAGCGGTCCCCCTACTTCTTACGAGCAGTACTTC.